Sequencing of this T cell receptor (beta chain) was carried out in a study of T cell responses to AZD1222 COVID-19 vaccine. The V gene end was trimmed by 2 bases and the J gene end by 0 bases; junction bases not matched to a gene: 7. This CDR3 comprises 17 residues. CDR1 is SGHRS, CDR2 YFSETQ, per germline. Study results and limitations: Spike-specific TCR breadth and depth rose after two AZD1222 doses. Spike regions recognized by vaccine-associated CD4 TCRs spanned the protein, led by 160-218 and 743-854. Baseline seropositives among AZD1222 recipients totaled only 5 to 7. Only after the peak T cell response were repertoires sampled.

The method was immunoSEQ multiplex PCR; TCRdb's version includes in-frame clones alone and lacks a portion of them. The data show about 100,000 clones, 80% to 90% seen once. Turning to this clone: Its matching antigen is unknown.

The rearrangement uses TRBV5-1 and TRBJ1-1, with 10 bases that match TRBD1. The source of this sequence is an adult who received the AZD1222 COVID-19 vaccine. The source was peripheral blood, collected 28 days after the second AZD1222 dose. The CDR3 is CASSFGQGESMNTEAFF. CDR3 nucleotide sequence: TGCGCCAGCAGCTTCGGACAGGGGGAGTCGATGAACACTGAAGCTTTCTTT.